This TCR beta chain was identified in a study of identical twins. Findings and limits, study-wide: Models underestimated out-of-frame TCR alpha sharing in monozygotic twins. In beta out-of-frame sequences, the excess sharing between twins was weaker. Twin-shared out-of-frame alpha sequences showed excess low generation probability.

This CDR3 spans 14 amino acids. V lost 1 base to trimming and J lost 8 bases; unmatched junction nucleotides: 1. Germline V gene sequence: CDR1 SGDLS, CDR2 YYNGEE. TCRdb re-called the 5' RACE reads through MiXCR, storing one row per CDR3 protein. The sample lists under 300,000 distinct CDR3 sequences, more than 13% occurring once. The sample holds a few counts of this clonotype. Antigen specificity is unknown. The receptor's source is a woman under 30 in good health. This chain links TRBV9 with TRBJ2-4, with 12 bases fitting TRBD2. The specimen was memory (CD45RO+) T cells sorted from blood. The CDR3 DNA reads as TGTGCCAGCAGCGTACTAGCGGGGGGGGACATTCAGTACTTC. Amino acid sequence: CASSVLAGGDIQYF.